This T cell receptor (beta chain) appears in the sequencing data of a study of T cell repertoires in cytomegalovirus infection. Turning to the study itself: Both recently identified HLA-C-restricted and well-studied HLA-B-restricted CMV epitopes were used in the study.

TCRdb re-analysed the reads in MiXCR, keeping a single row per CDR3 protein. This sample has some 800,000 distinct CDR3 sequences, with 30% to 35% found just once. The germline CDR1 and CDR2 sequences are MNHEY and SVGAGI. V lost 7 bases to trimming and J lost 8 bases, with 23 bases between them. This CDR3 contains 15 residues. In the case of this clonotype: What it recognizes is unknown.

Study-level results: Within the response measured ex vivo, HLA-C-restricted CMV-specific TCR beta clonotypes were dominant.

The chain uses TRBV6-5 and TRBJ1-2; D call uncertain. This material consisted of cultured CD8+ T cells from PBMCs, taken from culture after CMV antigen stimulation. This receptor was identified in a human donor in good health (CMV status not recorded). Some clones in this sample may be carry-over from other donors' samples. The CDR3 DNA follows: TGTGCCAGCACCAAAAAATCATCCGGGCGGGAGGGCTACACCTTC. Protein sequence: CASTKKSSGREGYTF.